The clone carrying this TCR beta chain was counted a single time. Which cohort a participant joined came from the clinical history participants gave. V shed 0 bases and J shed 2 bases, with 8 bases lying between them. This CDR3 is 14 amino acids long. The germline gives CDR1 KGHSH, CDR2 LQKENI. The data derive from a study of blood T cell repertoires in COVID-19. Turning to the study itself: Samples of COVID-19 (acute and convalescent) were obtained from the United States, Italy and Spain. PBMCs, B-cell-depleted T cells, or T cells were the source of the cDNA or gDNA that made up the material.

In the original processing: Reference gene primers were amplified, and this amplification served to estimate nucleated cell counts. The method was immunoSEQ multiplex PCR; TCRdb's version includes in-frame clones alone and lacks a portion of them. V and J calls and clone size are those listed in that table; D and trimming were worked out from the DNA. The data hold some 180,000 clones, with approximately 85% observed a single time. The sequence was collected from a middle-aged man who had recovered from COVID-19. Sequencing used PBMCs or T cells enriched from blood (not recorded which). This chain uses TRBV18 with TRBJ2-7; D may be TRBD2 (5 bases). DNA for the CDR3: TGTGCCAGCTCACCACCGCGGGTCCCCTACGAGCAGTACTTC. This codes for CASSPPRVPYEQYF.